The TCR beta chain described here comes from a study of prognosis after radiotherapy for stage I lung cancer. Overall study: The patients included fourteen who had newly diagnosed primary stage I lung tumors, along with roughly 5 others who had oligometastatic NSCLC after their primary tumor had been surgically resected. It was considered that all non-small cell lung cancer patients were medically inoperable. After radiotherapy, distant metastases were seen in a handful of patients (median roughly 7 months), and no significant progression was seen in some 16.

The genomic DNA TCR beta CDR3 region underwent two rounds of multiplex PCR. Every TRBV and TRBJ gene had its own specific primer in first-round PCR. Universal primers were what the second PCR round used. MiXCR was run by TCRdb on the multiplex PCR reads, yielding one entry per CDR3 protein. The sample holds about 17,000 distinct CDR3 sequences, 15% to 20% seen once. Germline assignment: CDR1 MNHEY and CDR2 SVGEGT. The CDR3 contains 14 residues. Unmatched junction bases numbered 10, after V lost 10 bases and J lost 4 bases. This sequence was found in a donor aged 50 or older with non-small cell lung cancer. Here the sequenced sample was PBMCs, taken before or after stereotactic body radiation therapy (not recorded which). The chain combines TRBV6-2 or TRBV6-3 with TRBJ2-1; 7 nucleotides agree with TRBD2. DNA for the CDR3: TGTGCCACTACCCCGGGGGGAGCGTACAATGAGCAGTTCTTC. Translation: CATTPGGAYNEQFF.